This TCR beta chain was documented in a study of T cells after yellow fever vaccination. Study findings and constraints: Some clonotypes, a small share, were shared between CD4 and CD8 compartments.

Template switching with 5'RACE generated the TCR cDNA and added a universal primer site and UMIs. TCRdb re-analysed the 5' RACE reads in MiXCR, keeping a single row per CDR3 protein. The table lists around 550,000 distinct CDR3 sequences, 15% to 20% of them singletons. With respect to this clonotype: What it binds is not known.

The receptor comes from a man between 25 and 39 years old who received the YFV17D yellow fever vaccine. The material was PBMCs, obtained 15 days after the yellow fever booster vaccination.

The CDR3 reads CASRNIRDEKLFF. In DNA form, the CDR3 reads TGTGCCAGCCGGAATATTAGGGACGAAAAACTGTTTTTT. The V call is TRBV6-2 or TRBV6-3, the J call TRBJ1-4, with a tentative D call TRBD1 (5 bases). This CDR3 is built from 13 residues. Germline V gene lookup returns CDR1 MNHEY and CDR2 SVGEGT. With 8 bases removed from V and 8 bases from J, the gap between germline ends came to 15 bases.